The T cell receptor beta chain described here comes from a study of Ad26.COV2.S vaccination and SARS-CoV-2 variants. Study overall: Donor was one of the participants in the Ad26.COV2.S arm of the COV1001 trial. Donor got 5x10^10 or 1x10^11 viral particles of Ad26.COV2.S.

Sequencing used immunoSEQ multiplex PCR; TCRdb keeps in-frame clones, though not all of them. The data hold about 480,000 clones, with around nine tenths observed a single time. Sample treatment: around 19 received Ad26.COV2.S at low or high dose, single or two shots; roughly 5 received placebo; per-sample allocation not given. Specimens were obtained on day 63 following the first vaccine or placebo injection. Study-level results: Vaccinees reportedly had broad spike-specific CD8+ and CD4+ T cell responses.

In the case of this clone: Its antigen is unknown.

This CDR3 contains 14 residues. Germline lookup yields CDR1 LGHNA and CDR2 YSLEER. V lost 0 bases and J lost 8, with 13 bases in between. The V gene is TRBV4-3, the J gene TRBJ1-1; D gene uncertain. The receptor was isolated from a person aged 18-60 years who received the Ad26.COV2.S COVID-19 vaccine or a placebo. Specimen: peripheral blood, collected in a trial of Ad26.COV2.S vaccine versus placebo. CDR3 in DNA: TGCGCCAGCAGCCAAGATCTAATCCGCAGCGAAGCTTTCTTT. This gives the protein CASSQDLIRSEAFF.